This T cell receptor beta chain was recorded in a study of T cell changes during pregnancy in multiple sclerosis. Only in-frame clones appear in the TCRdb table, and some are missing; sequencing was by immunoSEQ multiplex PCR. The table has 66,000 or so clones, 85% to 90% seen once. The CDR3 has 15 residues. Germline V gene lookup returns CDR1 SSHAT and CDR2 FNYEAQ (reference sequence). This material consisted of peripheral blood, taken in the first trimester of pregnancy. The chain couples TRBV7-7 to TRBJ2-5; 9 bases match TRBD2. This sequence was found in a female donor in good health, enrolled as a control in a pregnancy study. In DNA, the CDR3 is TGTGCTGCAGGTTCGCAGCGGGGGGCCCAAGAGACCCAGTACTTC. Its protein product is CAAGSQRGAQETQYF.